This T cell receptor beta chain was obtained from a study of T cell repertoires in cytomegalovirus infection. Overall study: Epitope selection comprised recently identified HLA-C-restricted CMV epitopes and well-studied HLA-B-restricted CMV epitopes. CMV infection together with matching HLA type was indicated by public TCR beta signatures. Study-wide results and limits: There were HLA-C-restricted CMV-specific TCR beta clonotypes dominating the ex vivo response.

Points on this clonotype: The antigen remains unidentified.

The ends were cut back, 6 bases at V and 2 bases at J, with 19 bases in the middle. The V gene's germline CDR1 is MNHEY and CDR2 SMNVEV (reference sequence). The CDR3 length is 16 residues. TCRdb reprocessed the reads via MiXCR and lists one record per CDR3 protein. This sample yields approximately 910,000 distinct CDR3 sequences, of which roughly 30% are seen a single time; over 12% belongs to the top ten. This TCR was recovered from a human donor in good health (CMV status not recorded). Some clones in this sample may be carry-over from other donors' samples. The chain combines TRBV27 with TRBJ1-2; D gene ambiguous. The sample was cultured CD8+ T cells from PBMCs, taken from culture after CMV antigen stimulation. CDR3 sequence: CASSPTSSFRNYGYTF. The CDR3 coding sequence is TGTGCCAGCAGCCCCACCAGTAGTTTTAGAAACTATGGCTACACCTTC.